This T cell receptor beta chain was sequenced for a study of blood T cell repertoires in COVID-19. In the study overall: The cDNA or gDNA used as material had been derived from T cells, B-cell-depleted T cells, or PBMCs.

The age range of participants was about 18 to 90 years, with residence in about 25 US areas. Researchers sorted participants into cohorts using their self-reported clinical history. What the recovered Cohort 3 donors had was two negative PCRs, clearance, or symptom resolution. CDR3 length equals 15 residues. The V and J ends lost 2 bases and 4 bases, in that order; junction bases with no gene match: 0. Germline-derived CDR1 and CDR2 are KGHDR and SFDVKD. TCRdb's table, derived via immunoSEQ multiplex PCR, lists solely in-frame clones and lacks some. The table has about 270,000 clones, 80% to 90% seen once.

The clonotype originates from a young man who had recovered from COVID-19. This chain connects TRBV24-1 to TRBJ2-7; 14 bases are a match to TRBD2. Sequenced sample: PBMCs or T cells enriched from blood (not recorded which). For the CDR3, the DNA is TGTGCCACCAGTGATTGGACTAGCGGGGGGTACGAGCAGTACTTC. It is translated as CATSDWTSGGYEQYF.